The 29 T cell receptor beta chains presented below share a single source sample, sequenced in a study of blood T cell repertoires in COVID-19. The protocol was immunoSEQ multiplex PCR, while the TCRdb copy is restricted to in-frame clones and leaves out a portion. Counted here are some 160,000 clones, 84% occurring once; the ten biggest clones make up less than 3.5%. Source material: peripheral blood. Receptors were obtained from a woman older than 75 with COVID-19, enrolled during active disease.

The chain carries TRBV30 and TRBJ2-1, with 9 bases fitting TRBD1. With V trimmed by 3 bases and J by 6 bases, 9 bases remained unmatched. The length of the CDR3 is 15 residues. CDR1 is GTSNPN, CDR2 SVGIG, per germline (reference sequence). CDR3 region: CAWRSPGQGFNEQFF. DNA of the CDR3: TGTGCCTGGAGATCACCGGGACAGGGTTTCAATGAGCAGTTCTTC.

The chain couples TRBV6-5 to TRBJ1-6; D ambiguous. Trimming shortened V by 2 bases and J by 0 bases, and 5 bases separated the two germline ends. Germline V gives CDR1 MNHEY, CDR2 SVGAGI. This CDR3 has 15 residues. CDR3 sequence reads: CASSYKSSYNSPLHF. CDR3 bases: TGTGCCAGCAGTTACAAGAGCTCCTATAATTCACCCCTCCACTTT.

The chain has TRBV5-4 and TRBJ2-5; 8 positions agree with TRBD2. Trimming cost V 2 bases and J 2 bases; bases outside gene matches: 2. The CDR3 has 14 residues. Germline V gives CDR1 SGHNT, CDR2 YYREEE (reference sequence). For the CDR3, the DNA is TGTGCCAGCAGCTTTAGCGGGGCTCAAGAGACCCAGTACTTC. Translation gives CASSFSGAQETQYF.

CDR3 DNA sequence: TGCGCCAGCAGCCAAGTACTCAGGGGCAACACTGAAGCTTTCTTT. Translated, it gives CASSQVLRGNTEAFF. V is TRBV4-3 and J is TRBJ1-1, with TRBD1 as a possible D gene (6 bases). CDR1 and CDR2 from the germline V gene are LGHNA and YSLEER. Trimming shortened V by 1 base and J by 2 bases, and 11 bases separated the two germline ends. The CDR3 loop spans 15 amino acids.

This chain links TRBV24-1 with TRBJ2-2, with 8 bases lining up with TRBD1. The ends lost 11 bases at V and 6 bases at J; junction bases unmatched: 4. This CDR3 is 12 amino acids long. The germline V gene encodes CDR1 KGHDR and CDR2 SFDVKD. The CDR3 region has the DNA TGTGCCATCGGACAGGGCCCCGGGGAGCTGTTTTTT. Translating gives CAIGQGPGELFF.

The chain employs TRBV18 and TRBJ1-2; no firm D call. CDR1 is KGHSH and CDR2 is LQKENI in the germline V gene. The CDR3 has 14 amino acids. Between the trimmed V and J ends, which lost 3 bases and 1 base, there was a span of 9 bases. The CDR3: CASSPTTLNYGYTF. In DNA, the CDR3 is TGTGCCAGCTCACCGACGACACTTAACTATGGCTACACCTTC. The full variable domain, rest sourced from reference TRBV18 and TRBJ1-2, is NAGVMQNPRHLVRRRGQEARLRCSPMKGHSHVYWYRQLPEEGLKFMVYLQKENIIDESGMPKERFSAEFPKEGPSILRIQQVVRGDSAAYFCASSPTTLNYGYTFGSGTRLTVV.

This chain joins TRBV7-8 and TRBJ1-2; 9 bases match TRBD1. The CDR3 runs to 15 residues. Per the germline V gene, CDR1 is SGHVS and CDR2 is FQNEAQ. J gave up 6 bases and V 5 bases, and 10 bases lay outside the gene matches. CDR3 sequence: CASSAPRGTGNGYTF. Here the CDR3 DNA reads TGTGCCAGCAGCGCTCCCCGGGGGACAGGGAATGGCTACACCTTC. The entire variable domain, with the rest obtained from reference TRBV7-8 and TRBJ1-2, is as follows: GAGVSQSPRYKVAKRGQDVALRCDPISGHVSLFWYQQALGQGPEFLTYFQNEAQLDKSGLPSDRFFAERPEGSVSTLKIQRTQQEDSAVYLCASSAPRGTGNGYTFGSGTRLTVV.

This chain links TRBV24-1 with TRBJ2-5, with TRBD2 matching over 10 bases. J lost 5 bases, V lost 3 bases, and 5 bases had no gene match. CDR1 and CDR2 from the germline V gene are KGHDR and SFDVKD. CDR3 length equals 15 residues. In nucleotides, the CDR3 is TGTGCCACCAGTGATCATCTAGCGGGGGAGGAGACCCAGTACTTC. Protein product: CATSDHLAGEETQYF.

This chain connects TRBV27 to TRBJ1-1; D may be TRBD1 (5 bases). Germline V gene sequence: CDR1 MNHEY, CDR2 SMNVEV (reference sequence). V was shortened by 4 bases and J by 6 bases, with 9 bases between the two germline ends. The CDR3 has 12 amino acids. The CDR3: CASSSGGAEAFF. The CDR3, as DNA: TGTGCCAGCAGTTCGGGGGGGGCTGAAGCTTTCTTT.

The chain carries TRBV10-3 and TRBJ2-1; 11 bases fit TRBD2. This CDR3 comprises 15 residues. J gave up 7 bases and V 9 bases, and 11 bases lay outside the gene matches. Germline values: CDR1 ENHRY, CDR2 SYGVKD. This CDR3 is CAIRPLAGGFNEQFF. Here the CDR3 DNA reads TGTGCCATTCGGCCCTTAGCGGGAGGGTTTAATGAGCAGTTCTTC.

The chain links TRBV4-3 to TRBJ1-1; TRBD1 matches at 7 bases. CDR1 LGHNA and CDR2 YSLEER come from the germline V gene. The V and J ends lost 1 base and 7 bases, in that order; junction bases with no gene match: 12. The CDR3 has 16 residues. For the CDR3, the DNA is TGCGCCAGCAGCCAAGTTCTCTCGGGAGGGGGCGGTGAAGCTTTCTTT. It is translated as CASSQVLSGGGGEAFF.

J is TRBJ1-5 and V is TRBV21-1; no check of the table's D call, TRBD1, against the DNA was made. TRBV21-1 is given as a pseudogene. CDR3 length: 15 residues. The CDR3 loop is CASSIGTGGNQPQHF. The CDR3 DNA follows: TGTGCCAGCAGCATTGGGACAGGGGGCAATCAGCCCCAGCATTTT.

This sequence joins TRBV7-3 and TRBJ2-1, with TRBD2 matching over 8 bases. Germline values: CDR1 SGHTA, CDR2 FQGTGA. V lost 5 bases and J lost 9; bases outside the gene matches: 15. The CDR3 covers 16 residues. The chain's CDR3 is CASSPRTSLGQGEQFF. For the CDR3, the DNA is TGTGCCAGCAGCCCCCGGACTAGCTTGGGGCAGGGTGAGCAGTTCTTC.

This clone came up once. The chain employs TRBV4-1 and TRBJ2-3; a possible D gene is TRBD2 (5 bases). CDR3 length equals 14 residues. The ends were cut back, 2 bases at V and 2 bases at J, with 8 bases in the middle. CDR1 is MGHRA and CDR2 is YSYEKL in the germline V gene. The CDR3 region is CASSQSGFTDTQYF. CDR3 nucleotides: TGCGCCAGCAGCCAAAGCGGATTCACAGATACGCAGTATTTT.

The chain combines TRBV6-5 with TRBJ2-7; the D gene is possibly TRBD1 (6 bases). Germline loops: CDR1 MNHEY, CDR2 SVGAGI. V was cut by 4 bases and J by 4 bases, with 14 bases left in between. The CDR3 extends over 14 amino acids. The CDR3 spells CASSSVLGQYEQYF. The CDR3 nucleotides read TGTGCCAGCAGTTCCGTTCTCGGACAGTACGAGCAGTACTTC.

This chain uses TRBV20-1 with TRBJ2-5, with TRBD2 identical over 9 bases. CDR3 length: 14 amino acids. Germline V CDR1 and CDR2: DFQATT, SNEGSKA (reference sequence). J gave up 5 bases and V 3 bases, and 7 bases lay outside the gene matches. The CDR3 nucleotides are TGCAGTGCTAGTTCTGCGGGAGGGCCGGAGACCCAGTACTTC. Translating gives CSASSAGGPETQYF.

V is TRBV4-1 and J is TRBJ2-1; perhaps TRBD2 as D (6 bases). V lost 0 bases and J lost 7, with 10 bases in between. Germline V CDR1 and CDR2: MGHRA, YSYEKL. The CDR3 is 14 amino acids. For the CDR3, the DNA is TGCGCCAGCAGCCAAGATCAGACTAGGAATGAGCAGTTCTTC. Amino acids: CASSQDQTRNEQFF.

The V gene is TRBV19, the J gene TRBJ2-7; D may be TRBD1 (6 bases). The CDR3 contains 14 residues. Per germline, CDR1 LNHDA and CDR2 SQIVND (reference sequence). V gave up 7 bases and J gave up 3 bases, with 16 bases separating them. CDR3 sequence: CASKVRTENYEQYF. The CDR3, as DNA: TGTGCCAGTAAAGTAAGGACAGAAAACTACGAGCAGTACTTC.

The chain links TRBV6-5 to TRBJ2-1; D ambiguous. V lost 0 bases to trimming and J lost 0 bases, with 9 bases between them. CDR3 length: 16 residues. Germline V gene sequence: CDR1 MNHEY, CDR2 SVGAGI. CDR3 loop: CASSYSVVSSYNEQFF. DNA of the CDR3: TGTGCCAGCAGTTACTCTGTGGTGAGCTCCTACAATGAGCAGTTCTTC.

The V call is TRBV14, the J call TRBJ1-2, with 7 bases identical to TRBD1. Germline CDR1 and CDR2: SGHDN and FVKESK. V lost 2 bases, J lost 6 bases, and 9 bases stayed unmatched. The CDR3 is 15 residues long. The CDR3 nucleotides are TGTGCCAGCAGCCAAAGATTGACAGGGTCCAATGGCTACACCTTC. Protein product: CASSQRLTGSNGYTF. The entire variable domain, with the rest obtained from reference TRBV14 and TRBJ1-2, is as follows: EAGVTQFPSHSVIEKGQTVTLRCDPISGHDNLYWYRRVMGKEIKFLLHFVKESKQDESGMPNNRFLAERTGGTYSTLKVQPAELEDSGVYFCASSQRLTGSNGYTFGSGTRLTVV.

This clone has just a few counts. This chain connects TRBV27 to TRBJ1-6; 7 nucleotides match TRBD1. The CDR3 spans 13 residues. V gave up 6 bases and J gave up 6 bases; unmatched junction bases: 2. CDR1 MNHEY and CDR2 SMNVEV come from the germline V gene (reference sequence). DNA for the CDR3: TGTGCCAGCAGACAGGGGAGTAATTCACCCCTCCACTTT. Translating gives CASRQGSNSPLHF.

The genes are TRBV7-9 and TRBJ2-1; D might be TRBD2 (5 bases). Germline values: CDR1 SEHNR, CDR2 FQNEAQ (reference sequence). This CDR3 comprises 12 residues. V lost 8 bases and J 5 bases, leaving 10 bases between the germline ends. CDR3 DNA sequence: TGTGCCAGCTTGGGAGACGACAATGAGCAGTTCTTC. Its protein is CASLGDDNEQFF.

This chain connects TRBV23-1 to TRBJ1-5, with 7 bases lining up with TRBD1. TRBV23-1 is known as an ORF, though its function is uncertain. Trimming cost V 4 bases and J 7 bases; bases outside gene matches: 10. The length of the CDR3 is 15 residues. In DNA, the CDR3 is TGCGCCAGCAGTCCCACAGACAGGGCGGGCCAGCCCCAGCATTTT. Translating gives CASSPTDRAGQPQHF.

In its sample, this clone was seen a few times. This chain connects TRBV7-3 to TRBJ2-1; D is unclear. The germline V gene has CDR1 SGHTA and CDR2 FQGTGA. The germline V and J ends were trimmed by 5 bases and 6 bases, with 11 bases remaining between them. The CDR3 sequence is 13 residues long. This CDR3 is CASSPLAINEQFF. CDR3 bases: TGTGCCAGCAGCCCCTTAGCTATCAATGAGCAGTTCTTC.

The rearrangement joins TRBV7-9 to TRBJ2-6; D call uncertain. The CDR3 runs to 15 residues. V shed 5 bases and J shed 0 bases, with 8 bases lying between them. Germline CDR1 reads SEHNR; CDR2 reads FQNEAQ (reference sequence). The CDR3 region has the DNA TGTGCCAGCAGCCGACAATTCTCTGGGGCCAACGTCCTGACTTTC. Protein: CASSRQFSGANVLTF.

The rearrangement links TRBV27 to TRBJ1-5, with D hard to call. Germline lookup yields CDR1 MNHEY and CDR2 SMNVEV (reference sequence). The CDR3 runs to 15 residues. Trimming shortened V by 2 bases and J by 6 bases, and 14 bases separated the two germline ends. This chain's CDR3 is CASSLQSRIGQPQHF. CDR3 DNA sequence: TGTGCCAGCAGTTTACAGTCCAGGATCGGTCAGCCCCAGCATTTT.

The rearrangement joins TRBV19 to TRBJ2-7; 9 bases are shared with TRBD2. Germline CDR1 reads LNHDA; CDR2 reads SQIVND (reference sequence). Germline trimming cut 5 bases from V and 3 bases from J; bases unmatched to any gene: 11. The CDR3 covers 16 residues. Here the CDR3 DNA reads TGTGCCAGTAGTGGTTCGCGGCGGGAGGGCCTCTACGAGCAGTACTTC. It encodes CASSGSRREGLYEQYF.

The J gene is TRBJ2-2, the V gene TRBV7-7; TRBD2 matches 12 bases. Trimming at V came to 8 bases and at J to 5 bases, leaving 6 bases not matched to a gene. From germline, CDR1 is SSHAT and CDR2 FNYEAQ (reference sequence). The CDR3 is 15 amino acids. The CDR3 here is CASARLAGETGELFF. CDR3 nucleotide sequence: TGTGCCAGCGCAAGACTAGCGGGAGAGACCGGGGAGCTGTTTTTT. Full variable domain (missing parts from reference TRBV7-7 and TRBJ2-2): GAGVSQSPRYKVTKRGQDVTLRCDPISSHATLYWYQQALGQGPEFLTYFNYEAQPDKSGLPSDRFSAERPEGSISTLTIQRTEQRDSAMYRCASARLAGETGELFFGEGSRLTVL.

The chain recombines TRBV29-1 with TRBJ2-3; 10 bases line up with TRBD1. Germline V gene sequence: CDR1 SQVTM, CDR2 ANQGSEA. V lost 8 bases to trimming and J lost 3 bases; unmatched junction nucleotides: 11. The CDR3 consists of 15 residues. In DNA, the CDR3 is TGCAGCTTTACTAGGACAGGGGGTGGGACAGATACGCAGTATTTT. It translates to CSFTRTGGGTDTQYF.